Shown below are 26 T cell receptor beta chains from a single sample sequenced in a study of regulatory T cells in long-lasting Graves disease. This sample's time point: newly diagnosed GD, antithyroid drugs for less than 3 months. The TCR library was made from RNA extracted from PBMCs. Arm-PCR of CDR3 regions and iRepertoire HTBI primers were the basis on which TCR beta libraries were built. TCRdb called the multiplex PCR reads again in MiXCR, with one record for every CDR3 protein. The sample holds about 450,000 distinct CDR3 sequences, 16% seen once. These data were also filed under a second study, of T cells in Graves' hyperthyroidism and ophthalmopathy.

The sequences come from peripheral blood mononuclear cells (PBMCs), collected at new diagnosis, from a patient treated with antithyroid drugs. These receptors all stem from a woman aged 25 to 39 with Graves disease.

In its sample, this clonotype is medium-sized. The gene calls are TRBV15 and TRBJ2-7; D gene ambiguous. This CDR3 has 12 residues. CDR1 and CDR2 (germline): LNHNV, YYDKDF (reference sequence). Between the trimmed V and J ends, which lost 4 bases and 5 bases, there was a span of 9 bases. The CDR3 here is CATSKDENEQYF. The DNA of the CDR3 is TGTGCCACCAGCAAGGACGAGAACGAGCAGTACTTC.

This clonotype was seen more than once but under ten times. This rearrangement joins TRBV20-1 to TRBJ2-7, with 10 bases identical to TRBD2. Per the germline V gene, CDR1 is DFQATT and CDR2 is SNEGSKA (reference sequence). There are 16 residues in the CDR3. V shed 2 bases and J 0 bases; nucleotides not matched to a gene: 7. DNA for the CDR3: TGCAGTGCTAGATCATCTGGGACTAGCGACTCCTACGAGCAGTACTTC. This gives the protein CSARSSGTSDSYEQYF.

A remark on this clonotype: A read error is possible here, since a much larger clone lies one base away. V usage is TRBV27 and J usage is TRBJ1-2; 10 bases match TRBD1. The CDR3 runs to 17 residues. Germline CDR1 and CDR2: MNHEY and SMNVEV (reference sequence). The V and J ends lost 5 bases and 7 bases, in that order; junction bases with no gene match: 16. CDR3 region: CASSDPMAGQGFLGYTF. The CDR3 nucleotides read TGTGCCAGCAGTGACCCGATGGCGGGACAGGGGTTCCTTGGCTACACCTTC.

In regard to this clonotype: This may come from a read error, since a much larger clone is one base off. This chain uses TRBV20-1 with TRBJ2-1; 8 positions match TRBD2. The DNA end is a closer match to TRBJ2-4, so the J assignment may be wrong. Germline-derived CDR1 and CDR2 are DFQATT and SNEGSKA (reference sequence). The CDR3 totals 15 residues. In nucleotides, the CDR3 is TGCAGTGCTAGGAGGGGGACTAGAGCCTCTTCAGATCAGTACTTC. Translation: CSARRGTRASSDQYF.

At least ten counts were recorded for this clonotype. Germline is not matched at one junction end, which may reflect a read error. The CDR3 region has the DNA TGCAGTGCTACGGCGGGAGCCTGGACGAGGGAATTC. Translation: CSATAGAWTREF. V is TRBV20-1 and J is TRBJ2-1, with 7 bases that match TRBD2. From germline, CDR1 is DFQATT and CDR2 SNEGSKA (reference sequence). This CDR3 contains 12 residues.

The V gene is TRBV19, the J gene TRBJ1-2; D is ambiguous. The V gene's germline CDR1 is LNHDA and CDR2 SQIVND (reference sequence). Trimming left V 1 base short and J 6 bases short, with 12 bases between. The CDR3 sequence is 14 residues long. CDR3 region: CASSIVGMLHGYTF. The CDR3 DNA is TGTGCCAGTAGTATAGTGGGGATGCTTCATGGCTACACCTTC.

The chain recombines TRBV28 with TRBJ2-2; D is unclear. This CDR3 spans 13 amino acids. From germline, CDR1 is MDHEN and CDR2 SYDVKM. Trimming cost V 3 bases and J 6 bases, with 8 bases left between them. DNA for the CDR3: TGTGCCAGCAGTTTTCTCGAACCCGGGGAGCTGTTTTTT. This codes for CASSFLEPGELFF.

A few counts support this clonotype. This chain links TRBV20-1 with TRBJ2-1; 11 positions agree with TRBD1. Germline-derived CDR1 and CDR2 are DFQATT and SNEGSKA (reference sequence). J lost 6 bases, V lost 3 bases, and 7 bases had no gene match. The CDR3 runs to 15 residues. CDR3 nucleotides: TGCAGTGCTAGGGGGGGACAGGGGGAGGTCAATGAGCAGTTCTTC. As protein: CSARGGQGEVNEQFF.

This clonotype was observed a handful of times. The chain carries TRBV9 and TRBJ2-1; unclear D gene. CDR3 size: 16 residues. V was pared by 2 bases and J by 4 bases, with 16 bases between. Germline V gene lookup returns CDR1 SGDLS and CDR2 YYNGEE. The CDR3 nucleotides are TGTGCCAGCAGCGTTGGTTTCTATAGGAATTACAATGAGCAGTTCTTC. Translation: CASSVGFYRNYNEQFF.

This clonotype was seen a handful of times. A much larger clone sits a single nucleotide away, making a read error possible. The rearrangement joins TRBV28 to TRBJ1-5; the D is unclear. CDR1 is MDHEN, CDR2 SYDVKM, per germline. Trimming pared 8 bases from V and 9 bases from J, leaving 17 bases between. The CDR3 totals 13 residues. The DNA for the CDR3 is TGTGCCAGCGCCCTCTTCCTCATGTTGCCCCAGCATTTT. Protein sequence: CASALFLMLPQHF.

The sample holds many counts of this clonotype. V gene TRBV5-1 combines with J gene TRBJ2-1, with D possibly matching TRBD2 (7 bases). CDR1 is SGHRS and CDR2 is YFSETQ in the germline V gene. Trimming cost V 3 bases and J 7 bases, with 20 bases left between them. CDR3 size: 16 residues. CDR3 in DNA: TGCGCCAGCAGCTGGACCCCGGCGGGGGCGCATAATGAGCAGTTCTTC. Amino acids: CASSWTPAGAHNEQFF.

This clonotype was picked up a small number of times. CDR3 DNA sequence: TGTGCCAGCAGTCCCGACAGATCCTCGAACACCGGGGAGCTGTTTTTT. This codes for CASSPDRSSNTGELFF. The V and J genes are TRBV6-1 and TRBJ2-2, with D possibly TRBD1 on 5 matching bases. The CDR3 runs to 16 residues. Germline V CDR1 and CDR2: MNHNS, SASEGT. With 5 bases removed from V and 0 bases from J, the gap between germline ends came to 13 bases.

In nucleotides, the CDR3 is TGTGCCAGCTCACCACCGGGGGACAGCACAGATACGCAGTATTTT. Protein product: CASSPPGDSTDTQYF. V gene TRBV18 combines with J gene TRBJ2-3, with D possibly called TRBD1 or TRBD2 (5 bases each). V shed 0 bases and J shed 0 bases, with 7 bases lying between them. From germline, CDR1 is KGHSH and CDR2 LQKENI. The CDR3 spans 15 residues.

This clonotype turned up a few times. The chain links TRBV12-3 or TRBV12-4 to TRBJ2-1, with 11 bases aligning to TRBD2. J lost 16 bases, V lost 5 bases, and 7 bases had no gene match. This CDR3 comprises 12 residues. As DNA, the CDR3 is TGTGCCAGCAGTAGGGCCGGGACTAGCGGCTTCTTC. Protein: CASSRAGTSGFF.

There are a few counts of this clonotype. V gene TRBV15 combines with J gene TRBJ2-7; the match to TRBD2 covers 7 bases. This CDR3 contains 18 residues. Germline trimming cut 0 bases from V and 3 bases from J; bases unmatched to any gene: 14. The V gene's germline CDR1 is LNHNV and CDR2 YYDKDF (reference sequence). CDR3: CATSRDITSDPVYYEQYF. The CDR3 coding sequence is TGTGCCACCAGCAGAGATATAACTAGCGATCCGGTTTACTACGAGCAGTACTTC.

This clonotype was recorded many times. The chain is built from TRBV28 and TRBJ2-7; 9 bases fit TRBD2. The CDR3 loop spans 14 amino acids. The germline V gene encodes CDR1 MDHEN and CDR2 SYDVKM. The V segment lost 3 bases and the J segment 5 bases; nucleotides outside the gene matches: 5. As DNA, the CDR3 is TGTGCCAGCAGTTTGGCTAGCGGGACGGACGAGCAGTACTTC. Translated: CASSLASGTDEQYF.

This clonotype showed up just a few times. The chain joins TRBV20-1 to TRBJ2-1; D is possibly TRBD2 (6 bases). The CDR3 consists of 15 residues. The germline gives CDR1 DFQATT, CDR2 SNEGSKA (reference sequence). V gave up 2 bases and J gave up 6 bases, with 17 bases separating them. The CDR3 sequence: CSARPRGSSFNEQFF. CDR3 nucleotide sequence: TGCAGTGCTAGACCTCGGGGGAGTTCTTTCAATGAGCAGTTCTTC.

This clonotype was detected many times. CDR3 loop: CASSLELAGVYNEQFF. The CDR3 nucleotides read TGTGCCAGCAGTTTAGAACTAGCGGGGGTGTACAATGAGCAGTTCTTC. The chain carries TRBV28 and TRBJ2-1; 11 bases map to TRBD2. CDR3 length: 16 residues. Germline lookup yields CDR1 MDHEN and CDR2 SYDVKM. J lost 4 bases, V lost 2 bases, and 4 bases had no gene match.

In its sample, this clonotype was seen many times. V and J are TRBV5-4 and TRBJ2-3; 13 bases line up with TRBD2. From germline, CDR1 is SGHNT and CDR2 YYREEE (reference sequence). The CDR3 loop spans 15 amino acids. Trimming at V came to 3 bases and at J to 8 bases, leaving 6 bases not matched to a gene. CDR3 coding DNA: TGTGCCAGCAGCTCACGGACTAGCGGGAGCCCTACGCAGTATTTT. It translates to CASSSRTSGSPTQYF.

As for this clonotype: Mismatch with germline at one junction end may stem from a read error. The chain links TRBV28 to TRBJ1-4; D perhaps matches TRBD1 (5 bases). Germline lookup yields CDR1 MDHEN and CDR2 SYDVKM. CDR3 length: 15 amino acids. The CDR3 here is CASRILGRSGEELFF. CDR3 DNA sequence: TGTGCCAGCAGGATACTGGGACGAAGCGGTGAAGAACTGTTTTTT.

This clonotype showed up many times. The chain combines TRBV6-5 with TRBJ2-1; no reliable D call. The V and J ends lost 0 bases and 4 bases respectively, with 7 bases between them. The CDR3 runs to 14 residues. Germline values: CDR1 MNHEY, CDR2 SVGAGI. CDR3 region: CASSYSEGYNEQFF. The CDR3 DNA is TGTGCCAGCAGTTACTCGGAAGGTTACAATGAGCAGTTCTTC.

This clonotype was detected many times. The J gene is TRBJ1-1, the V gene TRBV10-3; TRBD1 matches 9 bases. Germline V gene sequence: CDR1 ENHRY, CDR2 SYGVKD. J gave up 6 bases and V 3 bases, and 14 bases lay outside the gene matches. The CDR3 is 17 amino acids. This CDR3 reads CAISDLGQGVLSAEAFF. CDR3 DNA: TGTGCCATCAGTGACTTGGGACAGGGCGTGTTAAGCGCTGAAGCTTTCTTT.

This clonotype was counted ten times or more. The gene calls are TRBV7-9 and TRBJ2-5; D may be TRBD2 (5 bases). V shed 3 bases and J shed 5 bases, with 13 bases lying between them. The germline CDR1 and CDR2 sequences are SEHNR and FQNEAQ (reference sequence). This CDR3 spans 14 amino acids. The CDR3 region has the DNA TGTGCCAGCAGCTTCCCGCGGAGGTTCGAGACCCAGTACTTC. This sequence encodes CASSFPRRFETQYF.

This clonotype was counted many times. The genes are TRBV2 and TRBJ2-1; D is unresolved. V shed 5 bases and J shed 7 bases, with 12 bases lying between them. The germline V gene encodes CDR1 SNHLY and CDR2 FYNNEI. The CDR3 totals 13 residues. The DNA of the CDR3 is TGTGCCAGCAGTCTTTGGCTGGATAATGAGCAGTTCTTC. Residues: CASSLWLDNEQFF.

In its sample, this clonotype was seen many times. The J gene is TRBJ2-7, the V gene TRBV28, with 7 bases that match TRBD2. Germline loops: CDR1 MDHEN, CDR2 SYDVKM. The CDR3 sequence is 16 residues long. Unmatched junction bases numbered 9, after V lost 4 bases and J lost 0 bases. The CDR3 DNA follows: TGTGCCAGCAGTTGGGTCCGGGGAGGGAGCTCCTACGAGCAGTACTTC. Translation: CASSWVRGGSSYEQYF.

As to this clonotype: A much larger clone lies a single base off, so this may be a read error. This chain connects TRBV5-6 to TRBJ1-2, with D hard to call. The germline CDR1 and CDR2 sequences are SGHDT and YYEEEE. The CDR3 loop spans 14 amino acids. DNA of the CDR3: TGTGCCAGCAGCCCAAGATTAGCTAACTATGGCTGCACCTTC. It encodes CASSPRLANYGCTF.